Given below is one TCR beta chain in context. This CDR3 region has 18 residues. V lost 4 bases and J 0 bases, leaving 16 bases between the germline ends. Germline-derived CDR1 and CDR2 are MNHEY and SVGEGT. The authors' processing: For nucleated cells, counts were estimated from reference gene primer amplification. The repertoire was sequenced with immunoSEQ multiplex PCR; TCRdb's copy has only in-frame clones and lacks some. The V and J calls and the clone size are those of that table, but D and trimming were determined from the DNA. This table has fewer than 350,000 clones, about 87% appearing once. The data originate from a study of blood T cell repertoires in COVID-19.

This TCR came from a woman aged 45-65 years who had recovered from COVID-19. The J gene is TRBJ2-6, the V gene TRBV6-2 or TRBV6-3; weak D call: TRBD1 (5 bases). The sequenced material came from peripheral blood. The CDR3 DNA sequence: TGTGCCAGCAGTTTGGACACGAAAAAAAGCTCTGGGGCCAACGTCCTGACTTTC. Its translation: CASSLDTKKSSGANVLTF.